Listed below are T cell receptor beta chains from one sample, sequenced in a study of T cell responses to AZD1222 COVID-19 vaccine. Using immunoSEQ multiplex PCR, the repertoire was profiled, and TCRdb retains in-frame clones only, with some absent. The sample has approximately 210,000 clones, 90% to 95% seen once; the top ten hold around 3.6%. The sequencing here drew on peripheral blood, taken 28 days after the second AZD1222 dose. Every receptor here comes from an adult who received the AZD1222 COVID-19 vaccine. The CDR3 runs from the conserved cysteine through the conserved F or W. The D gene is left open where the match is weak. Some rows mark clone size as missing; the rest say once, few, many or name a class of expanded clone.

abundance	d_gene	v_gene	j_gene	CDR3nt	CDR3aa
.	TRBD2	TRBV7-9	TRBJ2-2	TGTGCCAGCAGTATTGGGACTAGGAACACCGGGGAGCTGTTTTTT	CASSIGTRNTGELFF
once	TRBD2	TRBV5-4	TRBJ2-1	TGTGCCAGCAGCTTGTCGAGCGGGAGCTCTCCTGAGCAGTTCTTC	CASSLSSGSSPEQFF
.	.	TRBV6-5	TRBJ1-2	TGTGCCGGGGGAGAAGGTACAGTTTATGGCTACACCTTC	CAGGEGTVYGYTF
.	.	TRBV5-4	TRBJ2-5	TGTGCCAGCAGCTTCCAAGAGACCCAGTACTTC	CASSFQETQYF
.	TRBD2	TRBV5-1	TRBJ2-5	TGCGCCAGCAGCTTGGGTCTAGCGGGAGGACAAGAGACCCAGTACTTC	CASSLGLAGGQETQYF
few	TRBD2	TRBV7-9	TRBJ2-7	TGTGCCAGCAGCTCAGGCCCCTTAGTGAAGCGGGAGGGCCTTGACGAGCAGTACTTC	CASSSGPLVKREGLDEQYF
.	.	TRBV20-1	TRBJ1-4	TGCAGTGCTGGCTTGAGGGGAAAACTGTTTTTT	CSAGLRGKLFF
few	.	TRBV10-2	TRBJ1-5	TGCGCCAGCAGTGAGAGCGGCTACAATCAGCCCCAGCATTTT	CASSESGYNQPQHF
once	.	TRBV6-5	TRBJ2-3	TGTGCCAGCAGTTACTCGCTCTTCGTAGGCGGTACGCAGTATTTT	CASSYSLFVGGTQYF
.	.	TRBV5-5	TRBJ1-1	TGTGCCAGCAGCTTGTGGCAGGCAGGCACTGAAGCTTTCTTT	CASSLWQAGTEAFF
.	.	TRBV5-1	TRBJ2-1	TGCGCCAGCAGCTTGGAGATAGCAAGCGAGCAGTTCTTC	CASSLEIASEQFF
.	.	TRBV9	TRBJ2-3	TGTGCCAGCAGCGTAGCTCGCAGGGGAGAAACGCAGTATTTT	CASSVARRGETQYF
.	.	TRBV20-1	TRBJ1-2	TGCAGTGCTCCCACAGGGTTCGGCTACACCTTC	CSAPTGFGYTF
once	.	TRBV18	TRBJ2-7	TGTGCCAGCTCACCAGTTGGGGGTATATACGAGCAGTACTTC	CASSPVGGIYEQYF
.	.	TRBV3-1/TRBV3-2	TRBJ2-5	TGTGCCAGCCAAAAAGGGGTCGGGGCGGAAGAGACCCAGTACTTC	CASQKGVGAEETQYF
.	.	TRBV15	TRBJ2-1	TGTGCCACCAGCGCGGAAAGCGGACGCACCGCTGAGCAGTTCTTC	CATSAESGRTAEQFF
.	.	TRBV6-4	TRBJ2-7	TGTGCCAGCAGTGACTCGTCTGCGGGATACTCCTACGAGCAGTACTTC	CASSDSSAGYSYEQYF
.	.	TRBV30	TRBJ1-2	TGTGCCTGGAGTCACTCAGAGTTAGCTAACTATGGCTACACCTTC	CAWSHSELANYGYTF
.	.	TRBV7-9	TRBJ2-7	TGTGCCAGCAGCTTTACGATGGACGAGCAGTACTTC	CASSFTMDEQYF
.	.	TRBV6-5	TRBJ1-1	TGTGCCAGCATACTCTCCCCTGGTGGCACTGAAGCTTTCTTT	CASILSPGGTEAFF
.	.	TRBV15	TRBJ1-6	TGTGCCACCAGCAGAGATCCGGGGGCACCCCTCCACTTT	CATSRDPGAPLHF
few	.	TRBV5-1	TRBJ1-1	TGCGCCAGCAGCCCCGCCAACATGAACACTGAAGCTTTCTTT	CASSPANMNTEAFF
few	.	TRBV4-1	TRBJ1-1	TGCGCCAGCAGCCTAACTGGACAGTCCACTGAAGCTTTCTTT	CASSLTGQSTEAFF
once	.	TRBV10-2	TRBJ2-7	TGCGCCAGCAGTTCCGGGGGCACCTCCTACGAGCAGTACTTC	CASSSGGTSYEQYF
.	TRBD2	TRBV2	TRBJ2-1	TGTGCCAGCAGTGATGGCGGGAGTGCAAACAATGAGCAGTTCTTC	CASSDGGSANNEQFF
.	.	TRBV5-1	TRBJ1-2	TGCGCCAGCAGCTGGGGCGGTAATAATAACTATGGCTACACCTTC	CASSWGGNNNYGYTF
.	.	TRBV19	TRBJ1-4	TGTGCCAGTAGTATCGACGGATATAATGAAAAACTGTTTTTT	CASSIDGYNEKLFF
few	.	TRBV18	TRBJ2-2	TGTGCCAGCTCACCCAGTTCCAAGACGAACACCGGGGAGCTGTTTTTT	CASSPSSKTNTGELFF
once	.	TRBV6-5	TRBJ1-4	TGTGCCGCGGGGGAAGCAACTAATGAAAAACTGTTTTTT	CAAGEATNEKLFF
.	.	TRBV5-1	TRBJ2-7	TGCGCCAGCAGCTTGGGGGGGTTGTACGAGCAGTACTTC	CASSLGGLYEQYF
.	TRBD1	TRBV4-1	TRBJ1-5	TGCGCCAGCAGCCATCCCGTCCGGGACAGGGGTCAGCCCCAGCATTTT	CASSHPVRDRGQPQHF
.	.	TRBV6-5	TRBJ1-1	TGTGCCAGCAGTTACGGGACGGTGAACACTGAAGCTTTCTTT	CASSYGTVNTEAFF
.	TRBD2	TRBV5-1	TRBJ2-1	TGCGCCAGCAGGAGGACTAGCGGGAGCGATGAGCAGTTCTTC	CASRRTSGSDEQFF
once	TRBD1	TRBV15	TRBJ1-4	TGTGCCACCAGCAGAGAAACAGGGGGCTCAGAAAAACTGTTTTTT	CATSRETGGSEKLFF
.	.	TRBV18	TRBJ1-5	TGTGCCAGCTCACCACTGGATCAGGGCAAGGTGCAGCCCCAGCATTTT	CASSPLDQGKVQPQHF
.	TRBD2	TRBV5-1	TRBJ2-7	TGCGCCAGCAGCTTGGGGCCGGGACTACCCTACGAGCAGTACTTC	CASSLGPGLPYEQYF
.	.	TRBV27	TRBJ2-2	TGTGCCAGCCGACCTTCCGGCAGGGTCCCCGGGGAGCTGTTTTTT	CASRPSGRVPGELFF
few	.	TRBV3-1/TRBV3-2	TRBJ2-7	TGTGCCAGCAGCCATCACCCAGGCCTAGGTATGGGACACGAGCAGTACTTC	CASSHHPGLGMGHEQYF
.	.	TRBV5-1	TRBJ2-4	TGCGCCAGCAGTGAAGGGGTTGGGAACATTCAGTACTTC	CASSEGVGNIQYF
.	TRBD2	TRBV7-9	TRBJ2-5	TGTGCCAGCAGCTTATGGGCTAGCGGGAATTGGGAGACCCAGTACTTC	CASSLWASGNWETQYF
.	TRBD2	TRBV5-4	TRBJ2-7	TGTGCCAGCAGCTTAAACCAACGGACTAGCGGGAGTGGAGAGCAGTACTTC	CASSLNQRTSGSGEQYF
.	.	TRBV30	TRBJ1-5	TGTGCCTGGAAAGGAGGGAACAATCAGCCCCAGCATTTT	CAWKGGNNQPQHF
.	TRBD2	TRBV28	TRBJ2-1	TGTGCCAGCAGAACCACTAGCGGGAGGTGGAATGAGCAGTTCTTC	CASRTTSGRWNEQFF
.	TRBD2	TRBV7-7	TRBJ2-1	TGTGCTAGCAGTGAAGGGACTACCCACTACAATGAGCAGTTCTTC	CASSEGTTHYNEQFF
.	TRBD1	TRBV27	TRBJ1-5	TGTGCCAGCAGTTTATCGAACAGGGGGCTGGGTCAGCCCCAGCATTTT	CASSLSNRGLGQPQHF
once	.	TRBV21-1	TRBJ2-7	TGTGCCAGCAGCAAAGTTTCCGGGACTAGCGGCCCTTATAGCTCCTACGAGCAGTACTTC	CASSKVSGTSGPYSSYEQYF
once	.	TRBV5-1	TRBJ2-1	TGCGCCAGCAGCGTTCGCCAGGGGACCTCTTACAATGAGCAGTTCTTC	CASSVRQGTSYNEQFF
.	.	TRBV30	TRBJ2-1	TGTGCCTGGACCGGGGACCTCTCCTACAATGAGCAGTTCTTC	CAWTGDLSYNEQFF
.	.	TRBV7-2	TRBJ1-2	TGTGCCAGCAGCTTAGATGCAGGGCCCTATGGCTACACCTTC	CASSLDAGPYGYTF
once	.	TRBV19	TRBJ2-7	TGTGCCAGTAGTATGACGCCAGGTAGTAACGAGCAGTACTTC	CASSMTPGSNEQYF
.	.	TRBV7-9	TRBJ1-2	TGTGCCAGCACCTTCGGAGGGGCTAACTATGGCTACACCTTC	CASTFGGANYGYTF
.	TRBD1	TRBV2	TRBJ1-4	TGTGCCAGCAGGGGGACAGGGGTTGGTGAAAAACTGTTTTTT	CASRGTGVGEKLFF
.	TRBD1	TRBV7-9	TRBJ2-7	TGTGCCAGCAGCTCGCTGAGGGGGACAGGGTATAGGGAGCAGTACTTC	CASSSLRGTGYREQYF